This T cell receptor beta chain was sequenced in a study of T cell repertoires in cytomegalovirus infection. Across the study: Recently identified HLA-C-restricted CMV epitopes were among the peptides used. In public TCR beta signatures, there were indications of both CMV infection and matching HLA type. Broader study findings: Predominance within the ex vivo response was attributable to HLA-C-restricted CMV-specific TCR beta clonotypes. Public TCR beta family frequency separated CMV-and-HLA carriers, including in an independent cohort.

From germline, CDR1 is SGHNT and CDR2 YENEEA. This CDR3 comprises 16 residues. Between the trimmed V and J ends, which lost 5 bases and 3 bases, there was a span of 19 bases. TCRdb processed the reads anew with MiXCR; each CDR3 protein has one entry. The sample has 300,000 or so distinct CDR3 sequences; just under 25% are singletons. A note on this clonotype: No antigen is known for it.

The chain joins TRBV11-3 to TRBJ1-1; D unresolved. The sequencing used cultured PBMCs, collected from culture after CMV antigen stimulation. The TCR was taken from a human donor in good health (CMV status not recorded). Some clones in this sample may be carry-over from other donors' samples. The CDR3 loop is CASSIPTNSWDTEAFF. For the CDR3, the DNA is TGTGCCAGCAGCATTCCCACCAATTCCTGGGACACTGAAGCTTTCTTT.